This T cell receptor (beta chain) was captured in a study of blood T cell repertoires in COVID-19. The overall study: Samples came from the United States, Italy and Spain, spanning acute and convalescent COVID-19. PBMCs, B-cell-depleted T cells, or T cells provided the cDNA or gDNA that made up the material.

In the study's own analysis: Amplification with reference gene primers provided the estimates of nucleated cell counts. Method: immunoSEQ multiplex PCR; TCRdb's copy keeps in-frame clones and lacks some. V and J calls plus clone size are reproduced from that table; the DNA served to infer D and trimming. The table shows 100,000 to 120,000 clones, with around 89% occurring only once. The germline V gene encodes CDR1 SNHLY and CDR2 FYNNEI. The CDR3 runs to 13 residues. The V end was cut by 8 bases, the J end by 11 bases, with 19 bases between. The chain links TRBV2 to TRBJ1-5, with D unresolved. The receptor comes from a woman in her forties or fifties with acute or convalescent COVID-19. Sample: peripheral blood. CDR3 in amino acids: CASRHRPPGTQHF. Written as DNA, the CDR3 is TGTGCCAGCCGACACCGTCCCCCGGGGACCCAGCATTTT.